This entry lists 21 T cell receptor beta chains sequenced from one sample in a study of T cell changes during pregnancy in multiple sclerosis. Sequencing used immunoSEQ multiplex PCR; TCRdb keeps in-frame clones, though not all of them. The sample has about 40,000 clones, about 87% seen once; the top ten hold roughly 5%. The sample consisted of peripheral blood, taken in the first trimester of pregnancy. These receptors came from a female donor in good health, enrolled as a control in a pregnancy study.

The DNA of the CDR3 is TGCGCCAGCAGCGAGGGACTAGCGGGGGTGTACGAGCAGTACTTC. This translates into CASSEGLAGVYEQYF. This chain uses TRBV4-3 with TRBJ2-7; 14 bases align to TRBD2. With V trimmed by 5 bases and J by 4 bases, 4 bases remained unmatched. This CDR3 has 15 amino acids. Germline V gene data show CDR1 as LGHNA and CDR2 as YSLEER.

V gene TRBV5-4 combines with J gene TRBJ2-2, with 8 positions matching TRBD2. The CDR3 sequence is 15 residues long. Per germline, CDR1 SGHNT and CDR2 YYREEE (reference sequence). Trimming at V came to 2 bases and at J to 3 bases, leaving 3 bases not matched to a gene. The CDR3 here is CASSLAGVDTGELFF. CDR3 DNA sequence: TGTGCCAGCAGCTTAGCGGGGGTAGACACCGGGGAGCTGTTTTTT.

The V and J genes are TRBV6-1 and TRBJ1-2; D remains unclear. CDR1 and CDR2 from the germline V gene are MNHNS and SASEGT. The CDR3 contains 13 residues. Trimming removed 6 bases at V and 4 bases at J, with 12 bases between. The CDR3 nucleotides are TGTGCCAGCAGCCTAGAGGAAGCCTATGGCTACACCTTC. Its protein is CASSLEEAYGYTF.

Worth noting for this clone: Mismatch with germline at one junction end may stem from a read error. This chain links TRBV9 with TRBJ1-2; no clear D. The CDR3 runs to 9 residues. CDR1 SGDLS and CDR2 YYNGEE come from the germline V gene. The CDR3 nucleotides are TGTGCCAGCAGCGTACCCCAGTTTTTC. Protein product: CASSVPQFF. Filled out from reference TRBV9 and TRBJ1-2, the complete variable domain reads DSGVTQTPKHLITATGQRVTLRCSPRSGDLSVYWYQQSLDQGLQFLIQYYNGEERAKGNILERFSAQQFPDLHSELNLSSLELGDSALYFCASSVPQFFGSGTRLTVV.

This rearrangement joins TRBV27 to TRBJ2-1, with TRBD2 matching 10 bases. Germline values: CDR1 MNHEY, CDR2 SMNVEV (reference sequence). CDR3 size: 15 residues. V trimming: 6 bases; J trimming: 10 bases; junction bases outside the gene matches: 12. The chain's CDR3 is CASRPPSGRAWEQFF. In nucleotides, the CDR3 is TGTGCCAGCAGGCCCCCCAGCGGGAGGGCCTGGGAGCAGTTCTTC.

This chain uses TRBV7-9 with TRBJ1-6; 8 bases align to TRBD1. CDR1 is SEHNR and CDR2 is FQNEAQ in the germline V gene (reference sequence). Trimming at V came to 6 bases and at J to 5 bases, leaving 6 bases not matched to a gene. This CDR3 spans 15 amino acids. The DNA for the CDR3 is TGTGCCAGCAGGCCCCAGGGGGCCCATAATTCACCCCTCCACTTT. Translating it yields CASRPQGAHNSPLHF.

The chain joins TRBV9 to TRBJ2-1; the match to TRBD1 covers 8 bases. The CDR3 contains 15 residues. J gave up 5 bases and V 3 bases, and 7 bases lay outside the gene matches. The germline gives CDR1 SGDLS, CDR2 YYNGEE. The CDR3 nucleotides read TGTGCCAGCAGCGCCGAAGGACAGGGAGACAATGAGCAGTTCTTC. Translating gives CASSAEGQGDNEQFF.

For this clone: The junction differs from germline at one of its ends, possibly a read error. CDR3 sequence reads: CASRISGGGNEQFF. In nucleotides, the CDR3 is TGTGCCAGTCGTATTTCCGGGGGGGGCAATGAGCAGTTCTTC. The chain couples TRBV19 to TRBJ2-1, with 8 bases that match TRBD2. The germline gives CDR1 LNHDA, CDR2 SQIVND (reference sequence). The CDR3 runs 14 residues.

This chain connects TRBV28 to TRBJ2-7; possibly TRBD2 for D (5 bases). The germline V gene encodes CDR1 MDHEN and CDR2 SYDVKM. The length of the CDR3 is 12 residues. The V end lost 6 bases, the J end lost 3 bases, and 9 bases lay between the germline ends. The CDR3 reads CASRAGLYEQYF. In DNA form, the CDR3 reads TGTGCCAGCAGGGCCGGACTCTACGAGCAGTACTTC.

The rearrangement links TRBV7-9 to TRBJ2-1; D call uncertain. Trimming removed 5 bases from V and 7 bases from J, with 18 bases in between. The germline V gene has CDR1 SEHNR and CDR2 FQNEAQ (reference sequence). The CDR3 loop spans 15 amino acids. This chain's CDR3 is CASSPPRGQGNEQFF. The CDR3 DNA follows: TGTGCCAGCAGCCCCCCGAGAGGCCAAGGAAATGAGCAGTTCTTC.

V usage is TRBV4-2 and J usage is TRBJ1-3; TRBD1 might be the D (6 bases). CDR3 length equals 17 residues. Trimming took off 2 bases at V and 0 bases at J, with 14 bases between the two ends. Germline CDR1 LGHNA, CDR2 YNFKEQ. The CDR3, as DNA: TGTGCCAGCAGCCAAACCGGGACATTCGGCTCTGGAAACACCATATATTTT. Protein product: CASSQTGTFGSGNTIYF.

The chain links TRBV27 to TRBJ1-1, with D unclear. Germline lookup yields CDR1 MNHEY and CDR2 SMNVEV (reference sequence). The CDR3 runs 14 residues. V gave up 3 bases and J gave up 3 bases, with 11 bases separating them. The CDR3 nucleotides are TGTGCCAGCAGTTTCGGTTCTTCCCACACTGAAGCTTTCTTT. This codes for CASSFGSSHTEAFF.

CDR3 sequence (DNA): TGTGCCAGCAGCCCTACCCCCGGGACAGGGCAGTACAATGAGCAGTTCTTC. It translates to CASSPTPGTGQYNEQFF. The V call is TRBV7-3, the J call TRBJ2-1; 9 bases map to TRBD1. Germline V gene sequence: CDR1 SGHTA, CDR2 FQGTGA. CDR3 length: 17 amino acids. With V trimmed by 5 bases and J by 4 bases, 12 bases remained unmatched.

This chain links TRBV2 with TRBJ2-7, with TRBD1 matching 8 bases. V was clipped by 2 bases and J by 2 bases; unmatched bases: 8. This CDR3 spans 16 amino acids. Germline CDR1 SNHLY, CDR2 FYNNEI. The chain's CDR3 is CASSEISDRGPYEQYF. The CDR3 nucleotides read TGTGCCAGCAGTGAAATCTCTGACAGGGGACCCTACGAGCAGTACTTC.

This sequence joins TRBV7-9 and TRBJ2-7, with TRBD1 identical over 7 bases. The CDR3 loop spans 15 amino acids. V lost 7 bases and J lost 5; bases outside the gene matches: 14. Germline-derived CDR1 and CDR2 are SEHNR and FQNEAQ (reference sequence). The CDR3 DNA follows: TGTGCCAGCAACCCTAGGGGGCAGGGGCAGAACGAGCAGTACTTC. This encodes CASNPRGQGQNEQYF.

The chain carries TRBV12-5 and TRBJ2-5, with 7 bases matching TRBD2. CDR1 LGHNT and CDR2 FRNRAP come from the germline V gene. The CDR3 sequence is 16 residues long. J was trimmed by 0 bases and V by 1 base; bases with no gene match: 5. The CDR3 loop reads CASGLGVGGYQETQYF. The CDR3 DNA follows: TGTGCTAGTGGTTTGGGCGTGGGGGGGTACCAAGAGACCCAGTACTTC.

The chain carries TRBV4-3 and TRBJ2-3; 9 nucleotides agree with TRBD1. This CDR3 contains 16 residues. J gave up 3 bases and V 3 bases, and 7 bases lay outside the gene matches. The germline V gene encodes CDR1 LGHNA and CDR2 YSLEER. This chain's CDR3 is CASSQGTGFSTDTQYF. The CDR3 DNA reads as TGCGCCAGCAGCCAGGGGACAGGGTTCTCGACAGATACGCAGTATTTT.

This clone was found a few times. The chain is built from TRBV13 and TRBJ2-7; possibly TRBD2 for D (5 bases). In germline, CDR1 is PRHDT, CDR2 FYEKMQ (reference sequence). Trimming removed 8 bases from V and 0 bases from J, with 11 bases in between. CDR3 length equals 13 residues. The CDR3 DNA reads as TGTGCCAGCGGGCATCGGGGCTCCTACGAGCAGTACTTC. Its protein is CASGHRGSYEQYF.

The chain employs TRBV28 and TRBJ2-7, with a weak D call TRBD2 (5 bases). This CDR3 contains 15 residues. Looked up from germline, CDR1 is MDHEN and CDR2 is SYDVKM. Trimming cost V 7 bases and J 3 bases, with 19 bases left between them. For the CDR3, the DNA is TGTGCCAGCAACCCTCGGGGTAGCGAACTCTACGAGCAGTACTTC. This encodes CASNPRGSELYEQYF.

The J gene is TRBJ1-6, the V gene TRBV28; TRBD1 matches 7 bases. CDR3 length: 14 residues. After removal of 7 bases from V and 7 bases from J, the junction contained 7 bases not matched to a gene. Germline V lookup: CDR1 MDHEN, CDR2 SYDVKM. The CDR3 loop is CASTVTGPNSPLHF. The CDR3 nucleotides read TGTGCCAGCACCGTGACAGGGCCGAATTCACCCCTCCACTTT.

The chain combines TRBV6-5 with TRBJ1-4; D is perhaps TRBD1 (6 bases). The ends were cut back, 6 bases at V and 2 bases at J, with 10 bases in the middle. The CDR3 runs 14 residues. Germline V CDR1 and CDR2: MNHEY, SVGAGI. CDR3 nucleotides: TGTGCCAGCAGGACCCAGGGGACTAATGAAAAACTGTTTTTT. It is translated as CASRTQGTNEKLFF.